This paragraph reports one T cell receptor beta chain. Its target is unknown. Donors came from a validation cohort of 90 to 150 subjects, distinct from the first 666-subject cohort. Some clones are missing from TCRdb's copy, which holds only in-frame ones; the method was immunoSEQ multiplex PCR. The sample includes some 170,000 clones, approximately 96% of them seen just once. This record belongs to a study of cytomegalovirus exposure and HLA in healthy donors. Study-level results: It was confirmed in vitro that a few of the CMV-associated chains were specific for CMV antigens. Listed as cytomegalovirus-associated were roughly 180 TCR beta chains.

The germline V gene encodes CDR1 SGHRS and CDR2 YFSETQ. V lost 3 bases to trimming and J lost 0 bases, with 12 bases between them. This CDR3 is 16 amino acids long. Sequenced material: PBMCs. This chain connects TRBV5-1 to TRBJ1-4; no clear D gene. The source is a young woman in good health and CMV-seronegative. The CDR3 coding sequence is TGCGCCAGCAGCTCTGGACTTTCGGCAACTAATGAAAAACTGTTTTTT. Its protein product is CASSSGLSATNEKLFF.